The 26 T cell receptor beta chains presented below share a single source sample, sequenced in a study of graft-versus-host responses after intestinal transplantation (TCRdb year 2021). Library generation was performed with the immunoSEQ multiplex PCR assay. Entries here come from immuneACCESS through TCRdb and include only in-frame sequences with V and J called. Some clones fail to appear in such tables; in the studies checked, an unresolved V gene covers under half of the shortfall, and the cause of the remainder is unknown. This sample has more than 15,000 clones in its table, and 65% to 85% of those were observed once. The ten largest account for 7.8% of the sample. To isolate intraepithelial and lamina propria lymphocytes from graft specimens, dithiothreitol, EDTA incubations and collagenase D digestion were used. The specimen comprised ileum tissue, sampled roughly 460 days after intestinal transplant. These receptors all come from a human patient who received an intestinal transplant, so some T cells may come from the graft donor.

A few counts support this clone. The genes are TRBV7-9 and TRBJ1-1; the D is unclear. Germline V gene sequence: CDR1 SEHNR, CDR2 FQNEAQ (reference sequence). The CDR3 runs 13 residues. Trimming pared 3 bases from V and 5 bases from J, leaving 10 bases between. CDR3 amino acids: CASSFTSGTEAFF. CDR3 coding DNA: TGTGCCAGCAGCTTTACTTCGGGGACTGAAGCTTTCTTT. Filled out from reference TRBV7-9 and TRBJ1-1, the complete variable domain reads DTGVSQNPRHKITKRGQNVTFRCDPISEHNRLYWYRQTLGQGPEFLTYFQNEAQLEKSRLLSDRFSAERPKGSFSTLEIQRTEQGDSAMYLCASSFTSGTEAFFGQGTRLTVV.

The J gene is TRBJ1-6, the V gene TRBV7-2, with D uncertain. This CDR3 is 15 amino acids long. Germline V gene lookup returns CDR1 SGHTA and CDR2 FQGNSA. V was clipped by 2 bases and J by 10 bases, with 15 bases between them. CDR3 bases: TGTGCCAGCAGCTTATACCCCCCGGAGGGATCACCCCTCCACTTT. It encodes CASSLYPPEGSPLHF.

V gene TRBV15 combines with J gene TRBJ1-1; a possible D gene is TRBD1 (6 bases). Germline CDR1 and CDR2: LNHNV and YYDKDF (reference sequence). The length of the CDR3 is 13 residues. V was trimmed by 8 bases and J by 4 bases, leaving 14 bases between them. CDR3 bases: TGTGCCACCGATTCCAGGGGAGGCACTGAAGCTTTCTTT. This sequence encodes CATDSRGGTEAFF.

The rearrangement joins TRBV11-2 to TRBJ1-5; D is possibly TRBD1 (6 bases). The V gene's germline CDR1 is SGHAT and CDR2 FQNNGV. This CDR3 has 16 residues. Trimming removed 5 bases from V and 8 bases from J, with 22 bases in between. CDR3 region: CASSPHPDSRREPQHF. CDR3 bases: TGTGCCAGCAGCCCGCACCCGGACAGCCGCAGGGAGCCCCAGCATTTT.

The gene calls are TRBV7-8 and TRBJ2-5, with D maybe TRBD1 (6 bases). The assigned J gene may be wrong: the sequence end matches TRBJ2-7 better. Germline-derived CDR1 and CDR2 are SGHVS and FQNEAQ. The CDR3 totals 13 residues. In nucleotides, the CDR3 is TGTGCCAGCAGCTCGACAGGTTCCTACGAGCAGTACTTC. As protein: CASSSTGSYEQYF.

The gene calls are TRBV10-2 and TRBJ2-5; 7 bases align to TRBD1. TRBJ2-7 explains the end of the DNA better; the J call may be wrong. The CDR3 runs 13 residues. Per germline, CDR1 WSHSY and CDR2 SAAADI. CDR3 DNA: TGCGCCACCGCTCCAGGACAGGCCTACGAGCAGTACTTC. It is translated as CATAPGQAYEQYF.

This clone was seen only a few times. The rearrangement links TRBV6-5 to TRBJ1-2; D gene unclear. V was clipped by 5 bases and J by 4 bases, with 14 bases between them. The CDR3 spans 14 residues. The germline V gene has CDR1 MNHEY and CDR2 SVGAGI. The CDR3 DNA reads as TGTGCCAGCAGTGATTTAGGGAAGATCTATGGCTACACCTTC. Encoded protein: CASSDLGKIYGYTF.

This clone was counted between two and nine times. The chain carries TRBV7-9 and TRBJ1-4, with a weak D call TRBD1 (5 bases). Trimming took off 5 bases at V and 7 bases at J, with 11 bases between the two ends. Germline V gene sequence: CDR1 SEHNR, CDR2 FQNEAQ (reference sequence). CDR3 size: 13 residues. CDR3 DNA sequence: TGTGCCAGCAGCCCGGAGGGGTTTGAAAAACTGTTTTTT. As protein: CASSPEGFEKLFF.

The gene calls are TRBV27 and TRBJ2-5; 8 nucleotides line up with TRBD2. The end of the DNA aligns better with TRBJ2-7, so the J call may be wrong. Germline loops: CDR1 MNHEY, CDR2 SMNVEV (reference sequence). The CDR3 is made up of 16 amino acids. In DNA, the CDR3 is TGTGCCAGCAGTTTATACACCGCGGGGGGTCGGGACGAGCAGTACTTC. It specifies CASSLYTAGGRDEQYF.

The chain is built from TRBV6-4 and TRBJ2-3, with 10 bases identical to TRBD1. CDR3 length: 16 amino acids. The V segment lost 5 bases and the J segment 1 base; nucleotides outside the gene matches: 6. The germline CDR1 and CDR2 sequences are MRHNA and SNTAGT. This chain's CDR3 is CASSPGTGEGTDTQYF. In DNA form, the CDR3 reads TGTGCCAGCAGTCCCGGGACAGGGGAAGGCACAGATACGCAGTATTTT.

The chain joins TRBV7-9 to TRBJ2-7; possibly TRBD2 for D (5 bases). Germline-derived CDR1 and CDR2 are SEHNR and FQNEAQ (reference sequence). The length of the CDR3 is 11 residues. The V end lost 3 bases, the J end lost 6 bases, and 6 bases lay between the germline ends. The CDR3 is CASSFGSEQYF. The CDR3 DNA sequence: TGTGCCAGCAGCTTTGGGAGCGAGCAGTACTTC.

The chain employs TRBV7-4 and TRBJ1-1; D is undetermined. This CDR3 has 15 amino acids. Between the trimmed V and J ends, which lost 2 bases and 4 bases, there was a span of 14 bases. Germline lookup yields CDR1 SGHVT and CDR2 SQSDAQ. This CDR3 reads CASSLKPRFTTEAFF. Written as DNA, the CDR3 is TGTGCCAGCAGCTTAAAACCCAGATTCACCACTGAAGCTTTCTTT.

The rearrangement uses TRBV28 and TRBJ2-2, with a tentative D call TRBD2 (5 bases). Germline values: CDR1 MDHEN, CDR2 SYDVKM. CDR3 length: 12 residues. Trimming cost V 10 bases and J 7 bases, with 13 bases left between them. The CDR3 is CATQTGIGELFF. The CDR3 DNA reads TGTGCCACCCAGACGGGAATCGGGGAGCTGTTTTTT.

This sequence joins TRBV6-6 and TRBJ1-2; D is possibly TRBD1 (6 bases). CDR1 and CDR2 (germline): MNHNY, SVGAGI (reference sequence). There are 14 residues in the CDR3. The V end was cut by 2 bases, the J end by 6 bases, with 13 bases between. CDR3 nucleotide sequence: TGTGCCAGCAGTTACGGGGGGCCTCTGGATGGCTACACCTTC. Its protein product is CASSYGGPLDGYTF.

The chain combines TRBV7-3 with TRBJ2-7; D is perhaps TRBD1 or TRBD2 (5 bases each). Trimming removed 8 bases at V and 6 bases at J, with 17 bases between. CDR3 length: 13 amino acids. Germline V gene lookup returns CDR1 SGHTA and CDR2 FQGTGA. The CDR3 is CASSEGPSSEQYF. CDR3 bases: TGTGCCAGCTCCGAGGGACCGAGTAGCGAGCAGTACTTC.

This clone was seen only a few times. The V call is TRBV19, the J call TRBJ1-5; no clear D gene. The CDR3 length is 16 residues. Germline V gene lookup returns CDR1 LNHDA and CDR2 SQIVND (reference sequence). Trimming removed 3 bases from V and 0 bases from J, with 12 bases in between. CDR3 coding DNA: TGTGCCAGTAGTATTATGTGGACCGATAGCAATCAGCCCCAGCATTTT. Translating it yields CASSIMWTDSNQPQHF.

This chain joins TRBV10-1 and TRBJ2-3; 14 bases are a match to TRBD2. In germline, CDR1 is WNHNN, CDR2 SYGVQD (reference sequence). Losses at the gene ends were 5 bases for V and 4 bases for J; bases not matched to a gene: 2. The CDR3 spans 15 residues. Here the CDR3 DNA reads TGCGCCAGCAGTAAGGGACTAGCGGGAGCAGATACGCAGTATTTT. The encoded protein is CASSKGLAGADTQYF.

This clone was counted a few times. The chain has TRBV19 and TRBJ1-5, with 7 bases aligning to TRBD1. The CDR3 runs to 14 residues. The germline V gene has CDR1 LNHDA and CDR2 SQIVND (reference sequence). The CDR3 protein is CGTSQGTSNQPQHF. CDR3 nucleotide sequence: TGTGGGACTTCACAGGGGACTAGCAATCAGCCCCAGCATTTT.

This clone was picked up one time. The chain is built from TRBV7-2 and TRBJ2-7; weak D call: TRBD1 (9 bases). CDR1 and CDR2 (germline): SGHTA, FQGNSA. The V end lost 5 bases, the J end lost 0 bases, and 17 bases lay between the germline ends. This CDR3 region has 16 residues. CDR3 bases: TGTGCCAGCAGCGACAGGGGGAGCGGGAGCTCCTACGAGCAGTACTTC. This gives the protein CASSDRGSGSSYEQYF.

The V call is TRBV10-3, the J call TRBJ2-3; maybe TRBD1 (5 bases). The length of the CDR3 is 16 residues. Deletions cut 4 bases from V and 0 bases from J, with 14 bases between. Germline CDR1 and CDR2: ENHRY and SYGVKD. CDR3 DNA sequence: TGTGCCATCAGTGGAACCGACAGCAGAAGCACAGATACGCAGTATTTT. It yields the protein CAISGTDSRSTDTQYF.

Only one count was recorded for this clone. The rearrangement links TRBV6-5 to TRBJ1-1, with D perhaps matching TRBD1 (5 bases). V was cut by 2 bases and J by 7 bases, with 11 bases left in between. CDR1 and CDR2 (germline): MNHEY, SVGAGI. The CDR3 loop spans 13 amino acids. The CDR3: CASSYRRDREAFF. CDR3 DNA: TGTGCCAGCAGTTACCGAAGGGACCGTGAAGCTTTCTTT.

The J gene is TRBJ1-2, the V gene TRBV2; 7 bases map to TRBD1. The CDR3 is 17 residues long. V lost 6 bases and J lost 1; bases outside the gene matches: 14. Germline V gene lookup returns CDR1 SNHLY and CDR2 FYNNEI. CDR3 in amino acids: CASRGIRQGPINYGYTF. The CDR3 nucleotides read TGTGCCAGCAGGGGGATCCGACAGGGTCCTATTAACTATGGCTACACCTTC.

This clone was seen a few times. The chain recombines TRBV12-5 with TRBJ2-1; TRBD1 is a possible D gene (6 bases). This CDR3 is 15 amino acids long. V gave up 7 bases and J gave up 8 bases, with 21 bases separating them. Germline-derived CDR1 and CDR2 are LGHNT and FRNRAP. The CDR3 DNA follows: TGTGCTAGTGATCCACAGGGTTTTCCCGGCGATGAGCAGTTCTTC. Translation gives CASDPQGFPGDEQFF.

This rearrangement joins TRBV4-2 to TRBJ2-7; D might be TRBD1 (6 bases). The ends were cut back, 3 bases at V and 0 bases at J, with 12 bases in the middle. Per the germline V gene, CDR1 is LGHNA and CDR2 is YNFKEQ. This CDR3 comprises 15 residues. In DNA, the CDR3 is TGTGCCAGCAGCCAGGGGACACAGAGCTCCTACGAGCAGTACTTC. Its protein product is CASSQGTQSSYEQYF.

This chain connects TRBV7-6 to TRBJ2-2, with a weak D call TRBD2 (5 bases). Deletions cut 5 bases from V and 7 bases from J, with 11 bases between. Germline V CDR1 and CDR2: SGHVS, FNYEAQ. The CDR3 spans 13 residues. The CDR3 sequence is CASSRREGGELFF. The DNA for the CDR3 is TGTGCCAGCAGCCGTCGCGAGGGCGGGGAGCTGTTTTTT. Filled out from reference TRBV7-6 and TRBJ2-2, the complete variable domain reads GAGVSQSPRYKVTKRGQDVALRCDPISGHVSLYWYRQALGQGPEFLTYFNYEAQQDKSGLPNDRFSAERPEGSISTLTIQRTEQRDSAMYRCASSRREGGELFFGEGSRLTVL.

V gene TRBV4-1 combines with J gene TRBJ1-1, with D perhaps TRBD1 (6 bases). The V gene lost 1 base and the J gene lost 5 bases, with 11 bases spanning the gap. The CDR3 extends over 14 amino acids. The germline V gene encodes CDR1 MGHRA and CDR2 YSYEKL. CDR3 amino acids: CASSQVQRGTEAFF. CDR3 nucleotide sequence: TGCGCCAGCAGCCAAGTCCAGAGGGGGACTGAAGCTTTCTTT.